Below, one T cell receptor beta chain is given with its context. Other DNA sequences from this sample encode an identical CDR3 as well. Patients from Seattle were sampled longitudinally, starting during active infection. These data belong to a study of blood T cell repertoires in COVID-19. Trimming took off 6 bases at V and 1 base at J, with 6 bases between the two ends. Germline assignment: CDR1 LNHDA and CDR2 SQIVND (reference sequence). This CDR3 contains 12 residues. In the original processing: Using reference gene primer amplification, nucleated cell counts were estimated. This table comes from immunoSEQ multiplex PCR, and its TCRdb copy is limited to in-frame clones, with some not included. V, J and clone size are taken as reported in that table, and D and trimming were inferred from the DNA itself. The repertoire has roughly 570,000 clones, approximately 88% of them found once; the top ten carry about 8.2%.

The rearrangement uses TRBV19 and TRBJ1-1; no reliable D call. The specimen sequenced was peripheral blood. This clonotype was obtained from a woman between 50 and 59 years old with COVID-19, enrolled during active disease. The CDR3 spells CASSPRNTEAFF. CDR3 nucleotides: TGTGCCAGTAGCCCGAGGAACACTGAAGCTTTCTTT.